One and the same sample provided the 17 T cell receptor beta chains below, sequenced in a study of blood T cells in healthy people across ages. Next came a second PCR, run for about 7 to 12 cycles, which used a sample-barcoded 5' primer along with a J-beta primer mix. TCRdb redid the calling of the 5' RACE reads with MiXCR, one entry per CDR3 protein. This sample carries around 820,000 distinct CDR3 sequences, roughly 25% of them seen once, and the ten largest clones take approximately 4%. Separately, the same data were catalogued under a study of T cells of mothers and their children.

The material sequenced was blood. The receptors originated from a boy younger than 18 in good health.

This rearrangement joins TRBV15 to TRBJ1-5; TRBD1 matches 7 bases. From germline, CDR1 is LNHNV and CDR2 YYDKDF (reference sequence). CDR3 length: 15 residues. V lost 2 bases to trimming and J lost 7 bases; unmatched junction nucleotides: 8. CDR3 loop: CATSRLGQPAQPQHF. For the CDR3, the DNA is TGTGCCACCAGCAGATTGGGACAGCCGGCCCAGCCCCAGCATTTT.

This clonotype has just a few counts. The J gene is TRBJ1-2, the V gene TRBV28; a weak D match, TRBD1 (5 bases). The CDR3 has 14 residues. Germline values: CDR1 MDHEN, CDR2 SYDVKM. V shed 3 bases and J shed 9 bases, with 17 bases lying between them. This CDR3 reads CASSFRRGGFSYTF. Written as DNA, the CDR3 is TGTGCCAGCAGTTTCCGACGGGGGGGGTTCAGCTACACCTTC.

With respect to this clonotype: One end of the junction does not line up with germline, which may come from a read error. The V call is TRBV9, the J call TRBJ2-1; 7 nucleotides line up with TRBD1. The CDR3 has 14 residues. CDR1 SGDLS and CDR2 YYNGEE come from the germline V gene. The CDR3 sequence: CAGSEWRPGGEQFF. In DNA, the CDR3 is TGTGCCGGCAGCGAATGGCGACCAGGGGGTGAGCAGTTCTTC.

The genes are TRBV10-3 and TRBJ2-7, with 10 bases aligning to TRBD1. The germline V gene encodes CDR1 ENHRY and CDR2 SYGVKD. The ends lost 10 bases at V and 4 bases at J; junction bases unmatched: 7. The CDR3 has 13 residues. CDR3 coding DNA: TGTGCCACAGACAGGGGGCGAGGGTACGAGCAGTACTTC. Protein product: CATDRGRGYEQYF.

The chain employs TRBV19 and TRBJ2-5; 7 bases map to TRBD1. V shed 8 bases, J shed 5 bases, and the junction held 14 bases outside the gene matches. The CDR3 is 15 amino acids. The germline V gene has CDR1 LNHDA and CDR2 SQIVND (reference sequence). DNA of the CDR3: TGTGCCAGTTCCTCATACGGGCAGACAGGGGAGACCCAGTACTTC. It translates to CASSSYGQTGETQYF. The whole variable domain, filled in from reference TRBV19 and TRBJ2-5, reads DGGITQSPKYLFRKEGQNVTLSCEQNLNHDAMYWYRQDPGQGLRLIYYSQIVNDFQKGDIAEGYSVSREKKESFPLTVTSAQKNPTAFYLCASSSYGQTGETQYFGPGTRLLVL.

This chain connects TRBV2 to TRBJ2-3; TRBD2 matches at 7 bases. Per the germline V gene, CDR1 is SNHLY and CDR2 is FYNNEI. The CDR3 loop spans 13 amino acids. V was pared by 10 bases and J by 5 bases, with 9 bases of the junction left unmatched. DNA of the CDR3: TGTGCCATCGGGGCGGGAGAGGAAGATACGCAGTATTTT. It translates to CAIGAGEEDTQYF.

V gene TRBV7-2 combines with J gene TRBJ2-7, with 8 bases that match TRBD2. Germline lookup yields CDR1 SGHTA and CDR2 FQGNSA. The CDR3 runs 18 residues. After removal of 0 bases from V and 0 bases from J, the junction contained 10 bases not matched to a gene. The CDR3 DNA reads TGTGCCAGCAGCTTAGCGGGGAGCGGGAGTCGAAGCTCCTACGAGCAGTACTTC. It translates to CASSLAGSGSRSSYEQYF.

V and J are TRBV27 and TRBJ2-7, with D uncertain. CDR3 length equals 14 residues. Germline-derived CDR1 and CDR2 are MNHEY and SMNVEV (reference sequence). Between the trimmed V and J ends, which lost 0 bases and 0 bases, there was a span of 6 bases. CDR3 region: CASSLSDNSYEQYF. The CDR3 coding sequence is TGTGCCAGCAGTTTATCTGACAACTCCTACGAGCAGTACTTC.

The genes are TRBV12-3 or TRBV12-4 and TRBJ2-3, with 9 bases fitting TRBD2. The trim removed 6 bases at V and 0 bases at J, leaving 4 bases unmatched. The CDR3 consists of 15 residues. The CDR3 sequence: CASRRLAESTDTQYF. The DNA for the CDR3 is TGTGCCAGCAGGAGACTAGCGGAGAGCACAGATACGCAGTATTTT.

This clonotype was counted between two and nine times. The gene calls are TRBV28 and TRBJ2-1; 8 nucleotides line up with TRBD2. Germline V gene sequence: CDR1 MDHEN, CDR2 SYDVKM. The CDR3 has 16 amino acids. V lost 1 base and J lost 7; bases outside the gene matches: 9. CDR3 DNA sequence: TGTGCCAGCAGTTTATCAGCGGGAGTGGGGTGGAATGAGCAGTTCTTC. Its translation is CASSLSAGVGWNEQFF.

This clonotype has just a few counts. J is TRBJ1-1 and V is TRBV20-1; no clear D. Germline loops: CDR1 DFQATT, CDR2 SNEGSKA (reference sequence). The CDR3 totals 13 residues. With 0 bases removed from V and 3 bases from J, the gap between germline ends came to 8 bases. DNA for the CDR3: TGCAGTGCTAGAGATACCCTCTACACTGAAGCTTTCTTT. Residues: CSARDTLYTEAFF.

This clonotype has more than one count but fewer than ten. The V call is TRBV2, the J call TRBJ2-2, with a possible D match to TRBD2 (6 bases). Deletions cut 2 bases from V and 4 bases from J, with 8 bases between. Germline values: CDR1 SNHLY, CDR2 FYNNEI. This CDR3 contains 14 residues. In DNA form, the CDR3 reads TGTGCCAGCAGTGAAAGGACTATCACCGGGGAGCTGTTTTTT. Translating it yields CASSERTITGELFF.

This chain links TRBV7-8 with TRBJ1-2, with D possibly TRBD1 on 6 matching bases. Trimming pared 2 bases from V and 0 bases from J, leaving 13 bases between. This CDR3 has 16 amino acids. Germline lookup yields CDR1 SGHVS and CDR2 FQNEAQ. For the CDR3, the DNA is TGTGCCAGCAGCTTACTAGACAGGACGGCTAACTATGGCTACACCTTC. As protein: CASSLLDRTANYGYTF.

V and J are TRBV2 and TRBJ1-1; D uncertain. Deletions cut 1 base from V and 7 bases from J, with 10 bases between. The CDR3 spans 13 residues. Germline V gives CDR1 SNHLY, CDR2 FYNNEI. The DNA for the CDR3 is TGTGCCAGCAGTGAAGGTCGGACGATTGAAGCTTTCTTT. Its protein product is CASSEGRTIEAFF. The full variable domain, completed using reference TRBV2 and TRBJ1-1, is EPEVTQTPSHQVTQMGQEVILRCVPISNHLYFYWYRQILGQKVEFLVSFYNNEISEKSEIFDDQFSVERPDGSNFTLKIRSTKLEDSAMYFCASSEGRTIEAFFGQGTRLTVV.

This chain uses TRBV7-2 with TRBJ2-7, with 10 bases that match TRBD2. CDR1 is SGHTA and CDR2 is FQGNSA in the germline V gene. Unmatched junction bases numbered 1, after V lost 1 base and J lost 7 bases. This CDR3 region has 13 residues. CDR3 loop: CASSLVTSGEQYF. CDR3 in DNA: TGTGCCAGCAGCTTAGTGACTAGCGGGGAGCAGTACTTC.

The chain uses TRBV29-1 and TRBJ2-5; 12 positions agree with TRBD2. V gave up 3 bases and J gave up 4 bases; unmatched junction bases: 6. Germline assignment: CDR1 SQVTM and CDR2 ANQGSEA. The CDR3 totals 15 residues. The CDR3 reads CSVDGLAGGVETQYF. Here the CDR3 DNA reads TGCAGCGTTGACGGGCTAGCGGGAGGGGTAGAGACCCAGTACTTC.

DNA of the CDR3: TGTGCCAGCAGCTCCTTAGGTAGACAGGGGGTGGGCTACGAGCAGTACTTC. Protein product: CASSSLGRQGVGYEQYF. The chain recombines TRBV7-2 with TRBJ2-7; 9 positions agree with TRBD1. Germline V gives CDR1 SGHTA, CDR2 FQGNSA. V was pared by 4 bases and J by 3 bases, with 13 bases of the junction left unmatched. This CDR3 is 17 amino acids long.